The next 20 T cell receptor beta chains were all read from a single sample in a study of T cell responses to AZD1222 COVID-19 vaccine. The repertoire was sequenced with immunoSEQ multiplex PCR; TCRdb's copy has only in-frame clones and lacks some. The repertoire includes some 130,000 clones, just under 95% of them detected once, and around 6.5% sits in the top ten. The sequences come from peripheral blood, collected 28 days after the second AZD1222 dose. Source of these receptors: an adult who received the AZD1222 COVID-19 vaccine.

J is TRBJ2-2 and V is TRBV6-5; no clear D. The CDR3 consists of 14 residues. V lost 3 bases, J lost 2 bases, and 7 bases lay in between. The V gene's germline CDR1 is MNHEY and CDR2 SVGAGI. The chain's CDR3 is CASSYGYNTGELFF. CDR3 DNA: TGTGCCAGCAGTTATGGTTACAACACCGGGGAGCTGTTTTTT.

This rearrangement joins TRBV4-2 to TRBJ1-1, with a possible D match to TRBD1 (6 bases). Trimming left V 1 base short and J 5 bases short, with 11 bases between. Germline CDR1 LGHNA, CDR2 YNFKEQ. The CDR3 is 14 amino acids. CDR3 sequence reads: CASSQGAGATEAFF. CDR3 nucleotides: TGTGCCAGCAGCCAAGGGGCAGGGGCAACTGAAGCTTTCTTT.

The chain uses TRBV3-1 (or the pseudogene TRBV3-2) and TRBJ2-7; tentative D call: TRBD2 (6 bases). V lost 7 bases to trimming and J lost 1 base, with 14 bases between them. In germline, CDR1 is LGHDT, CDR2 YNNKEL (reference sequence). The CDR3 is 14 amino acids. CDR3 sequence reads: CASTRTEGSYEQYF. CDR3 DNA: TGTGCCAGCACTCGGACGGAGGGATCCTACGAGCAGTACTTC.

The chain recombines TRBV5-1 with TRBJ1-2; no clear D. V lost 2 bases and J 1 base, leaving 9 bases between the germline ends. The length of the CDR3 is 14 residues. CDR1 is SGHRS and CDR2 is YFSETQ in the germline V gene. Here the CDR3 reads CASSLGDNNYGYTF. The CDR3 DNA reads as TGCGCCAGCAGCTTAGGAGACAATAACTATGGCTACACCTTC.

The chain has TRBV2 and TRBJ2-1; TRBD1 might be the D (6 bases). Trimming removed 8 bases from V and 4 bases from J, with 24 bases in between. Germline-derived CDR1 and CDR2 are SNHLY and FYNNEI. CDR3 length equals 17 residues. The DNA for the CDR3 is TGTGCCAGCCGGTCCAGGGGCGGTCCCCGAATATACAATGAGCAGTTCTTC. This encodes CASRSRGGPRIYNEQFF.

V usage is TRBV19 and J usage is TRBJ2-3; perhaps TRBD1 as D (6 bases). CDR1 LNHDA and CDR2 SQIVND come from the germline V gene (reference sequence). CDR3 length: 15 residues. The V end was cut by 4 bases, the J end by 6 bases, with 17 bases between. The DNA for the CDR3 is TGTGCCAGTAGTACCCAGGGGAGCAGGTGGGATACGCAGTATTTT. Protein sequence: CASSTQGSRWDTQYF.

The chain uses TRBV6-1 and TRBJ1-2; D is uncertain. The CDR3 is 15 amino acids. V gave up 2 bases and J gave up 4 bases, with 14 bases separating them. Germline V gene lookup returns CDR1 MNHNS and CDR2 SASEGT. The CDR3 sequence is CASSESGESGYGYTF. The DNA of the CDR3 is TGTGCCAGCAGTGAAAGCGGGGAATCGGGCTATGGCTACACCTTC.

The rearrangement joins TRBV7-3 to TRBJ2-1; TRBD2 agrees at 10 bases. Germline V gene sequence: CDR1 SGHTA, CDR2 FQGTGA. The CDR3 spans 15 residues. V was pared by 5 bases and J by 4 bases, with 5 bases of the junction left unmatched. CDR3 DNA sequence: TGTGCCAGCAGCAATAGCGGGGGGACTTACAATGAGCAGTTCTTC. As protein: CASSNSGGTYNEQFF.

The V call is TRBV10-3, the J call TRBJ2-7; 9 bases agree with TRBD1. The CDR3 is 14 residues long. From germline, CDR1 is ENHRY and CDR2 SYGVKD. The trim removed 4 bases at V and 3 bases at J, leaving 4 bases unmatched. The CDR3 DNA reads TGTGCCATCAGTGCTCGGACAGGGGTCTACGAGCAGTACTTC. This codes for CAISARTGVYEQYF.

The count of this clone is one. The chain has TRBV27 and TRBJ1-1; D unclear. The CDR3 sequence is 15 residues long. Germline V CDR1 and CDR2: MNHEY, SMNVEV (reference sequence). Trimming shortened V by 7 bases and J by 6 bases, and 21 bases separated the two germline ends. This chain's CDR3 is CASKGLGEANAEAFF. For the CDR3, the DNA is TGTGCCAGCAAGGGCCTTGGGGAAGCAAACGCTGAAGCTTTCTTT.

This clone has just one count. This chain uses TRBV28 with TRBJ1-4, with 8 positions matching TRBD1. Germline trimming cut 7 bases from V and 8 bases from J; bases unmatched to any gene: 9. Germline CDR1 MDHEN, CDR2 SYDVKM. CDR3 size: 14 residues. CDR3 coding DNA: TGTGCCAGCAACCCCGGGACAGGTTACGAAAAACTGTTTTTT. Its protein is CASNPGTGYEKLFF.

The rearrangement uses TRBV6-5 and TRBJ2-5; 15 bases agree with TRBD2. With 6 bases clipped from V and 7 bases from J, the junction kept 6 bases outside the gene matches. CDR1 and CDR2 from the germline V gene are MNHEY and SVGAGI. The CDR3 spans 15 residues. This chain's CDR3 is CASRRTSGGAVTQYF. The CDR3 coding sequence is TGTGCCAGCAGGCGGACTAGCGGGGGGGCAGTGACCCAGTACTTC.

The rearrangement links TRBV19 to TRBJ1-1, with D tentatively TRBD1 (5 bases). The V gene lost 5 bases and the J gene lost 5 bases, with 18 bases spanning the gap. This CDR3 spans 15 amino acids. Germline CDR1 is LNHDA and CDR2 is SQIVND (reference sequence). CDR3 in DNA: TGTGCCAGTAGTGGCGGGTTTCAGCGGGGGACTGAAGCTTTCTTT. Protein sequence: CASSGGFQRGTEAFF. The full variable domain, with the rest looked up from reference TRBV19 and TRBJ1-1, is DGGITQSPKYLFRKEGQNVTLSCEQNLNHDAMYWYRQDPGQGLRLIYYSQIVNDFQKGDIAEGYSVSREKKESFPLTVTSAQKNPTAFYLCASSGGFQRGTEAFFGQGTRLTVV.

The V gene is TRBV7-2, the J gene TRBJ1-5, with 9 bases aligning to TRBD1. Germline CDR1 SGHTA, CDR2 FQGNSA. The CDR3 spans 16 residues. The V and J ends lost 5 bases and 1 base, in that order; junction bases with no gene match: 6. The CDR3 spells CASSLRQGGSNQPQHF. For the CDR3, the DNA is TGTGCCAGCAGCCTAAGACAGGGGGGGAGCAATCAGCCCCAGCATTTT.

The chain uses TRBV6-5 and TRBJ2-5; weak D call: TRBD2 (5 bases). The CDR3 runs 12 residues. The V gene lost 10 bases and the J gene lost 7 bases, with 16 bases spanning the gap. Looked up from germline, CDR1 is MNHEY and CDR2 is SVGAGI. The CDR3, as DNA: TGTGCCACCGCGAATCCGAGCGGGACCCAGTACTTC. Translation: CATANPSGTQYF.

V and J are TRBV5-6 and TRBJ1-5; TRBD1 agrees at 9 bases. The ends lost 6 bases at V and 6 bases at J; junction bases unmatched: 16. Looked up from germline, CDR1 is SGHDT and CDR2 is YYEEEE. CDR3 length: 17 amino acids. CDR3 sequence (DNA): TGTGCCAGCACCAGACCTCCACAGGGGGCGCGGGGTCAGCCCCAGCATTTT. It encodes CASTRPPQGARGQPQHF.

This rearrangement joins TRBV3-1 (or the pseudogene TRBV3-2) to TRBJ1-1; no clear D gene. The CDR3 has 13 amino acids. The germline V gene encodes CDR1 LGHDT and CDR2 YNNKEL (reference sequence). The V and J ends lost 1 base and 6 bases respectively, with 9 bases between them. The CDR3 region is CASSQGEQPEAFF. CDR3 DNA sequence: TGTGCCAGCAGCCAAGGGGAACAGCCTGAAGCTTTCTTT.

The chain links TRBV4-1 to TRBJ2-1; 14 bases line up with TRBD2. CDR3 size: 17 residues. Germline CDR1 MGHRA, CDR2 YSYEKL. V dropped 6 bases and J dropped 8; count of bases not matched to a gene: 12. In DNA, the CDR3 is TGCGCCAGCAGAAACCCGACTAGCGGGGGGGCCAGGGATGAGCAGTTCTTC. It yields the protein CASRNPTSGGARDEQFF.

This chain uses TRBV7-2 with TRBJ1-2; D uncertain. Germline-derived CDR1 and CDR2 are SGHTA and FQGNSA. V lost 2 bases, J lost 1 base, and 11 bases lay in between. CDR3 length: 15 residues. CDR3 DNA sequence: TGTGCCAGCAGCTTACTTGGCACCTTTAACTATGGCTACACCTTC. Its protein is CASSLLGTFNYGYTF.

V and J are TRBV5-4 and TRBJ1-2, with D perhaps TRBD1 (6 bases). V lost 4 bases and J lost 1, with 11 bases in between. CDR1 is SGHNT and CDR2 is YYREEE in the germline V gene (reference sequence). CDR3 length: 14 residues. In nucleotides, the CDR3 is TGTGCCAGCAGCCCCTCAGGGGTTAACTATGGCTACACCTTC. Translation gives CASSPSGVNYGYTF.